Listed below are T cell receptor beta chains from one sample, sequenced in a study of blood T cell repertoires in COVID-19. Sequencing used immunoSEQ multiplex PCR; TCRdb keeps in-frame clones, though not all of them. The sample records over 70,000 clones, about 79% being singletons. Source material: peripheral blood. These receptors were obtained from an older woman with acute or convalescent COVID-19. Both conserved end residues are part of each CDR3. D genes are given only for firm matches. Part of the rows lack a size; the others show once, few, many or a class for expanded clones.

D,V,size,J,DNA,CDR3
TRBD2,TRBV19,NA,TRBJ2-7,TGTGCCAGTAGTACACGACCGGGACTAGCGAGCTACGAGCAGTACTTC,CASSTRPGLASYEQYF
TRBD1,TRBV5-6,NA,TRBJ1-4,TGTGCCAGCAGCTCATTGCAGGGGGCGAGAGAAAAACTGTTTTTT,CASSSLQGAREKLFF
TRBD1,TRBV2,few,TRBJ1-5,TGTGCCAGCAGTGGACAGGGGTTTCAGCCCCAGCATTTT,CASSGQGFQPQHF
NA,TRBV6-1,NA,TRBJ2-7,TGTGCCAGCAGTGAAGCGCATCTCCGGGACTTCTCCTACGAGCAGTACTTC,CASSEAHLRDFSYEQYF
NA,TRBV28,few,TRBJ1-5,TGTGCCAGCAGTCCCGTTTGGACAGATACAAATCAGCCCCAGCATTTT,CASSPVWTDTNQPQHF
NA,TRBV7-6,NA,TRBJ1-2,TGTGCCAGCAGCTTAGAGGGCAGGGGTGACTATGGCTACACCTTC,CASSLEGRGDYGYTF
NA,TRBV2,NA,TRBJ1-4,TGTGCCAGCAGTGACACAGGCACAACTAATGAAAAACTGTTTTTT,CASSDTGTTNEKLFF
TRBD1,TRBV10-3,NA,TRBJ1-6,TGTGCCATCAGCCCGGGACAGGGGGGGATTTCACCCCTCCACTTT,CAISPGQGGISPLHF
TRBD1,TRBV7-9,NA,TRBJ1-4,TGTGCCAGCAGCTCTAAAGGGGGCGAAGAAAAACTGTTTTTT,CASSSKGGEEKLFF
TRBD1,TRBV18,NA,TRBJ1-3,TGTGCCAGCTCACCCGGACAGGGTAGCCGAGGAAACACCATATATTTT,CASSPGQGSRGNTIYF
TRBD2,TRBV7-8,once,TRBJ2-2,TGTGCCAGCAGCTTAGTGGGAGGGATTAGGATTGTCGGGGAGCTGTTTTTT,CASSLVGGIRIVGELFF
TRBD1,TRBV5-1,once,TRBJ1-1,TGCGCCAGCAGCGGTAGGACAGGGGGCAGTGCTGAAGCTTTCTTT,CASSGRTGGSAEAFF
TRBD2,TRBV3-1/TRBV3-2,NA,TRBJ2-7,TGTGCCAGCAGCCAAGTCCCCAGCGGGGGGACCTACGAGCAGTACTTC,CASSQVPSGGTYEQYF
TRBD2,TRBV11-1,NA,TRBJ2-1,TGTGCCAGCATTGACAAACGCGGGGGATCCGATGAGCAGTTCTTC,CASIDKRGGSDEQFF
TRBD1,TRBV9,once,TRBJ1-2,TGTGCCAGCAGGGACAGGGCGAGCTATGGCTACACCTTC,CASRDRASYGYTF
TRBD2,TRBV5-3,many,TRBJ2-1,TGTGCCAGAAGCTTAAATGGGCTAGCGGGGCGCCTCTACAATGAGCAGTTCTTC,CARSLNGLAGRLYNEQFF
TRBD2,TRBV27,NA,TRBJ2-5,TGTGCCAGCAGAAAGGACGGCGGACTAGCCCAAGAGACCCAGTACTTC,CASRKDGGLAQETQYF
NA,TRBV2,NA,TRBJ1-3,TGTGCCAGCAGTGAAGGGGTCGGGTTCTCTGGAAACACCATATATTTT,CASSEGVGFSGNTIYF
TRBD2,TRBV5-1,NA,TRBJ2-1,TGCGCCAGCAGCCCCCGGTTAGTAGCGGGGGGGTACAATGAGCAGTTCTTC,CASSPRLVAGGYNEQFF
NA,TRBV5-1,NA,TRBJ1-2,TGCGCCAGCAGCTTGGAAGCGGACAGAACCTATGGCTACACCTTC,CASSLEADRTYGYTF
NA,TRBV3-1/TRBV3-2,NA,TRBJ1-5,TGTGCCAGCAGCCGCACGGGAAATCAGCCCCAGCATTTT,CASSRTGNQPQHF
TRBD1,TRBV28,once,TRBJ1-5,TGTGCCAGCAGTTTATTACCCTTTCCGGGACAGGCTTCTGGACAGCCCCAGCATTTT,CASSLLPFPGQASGQPQHF
NA,TRBV7-8,once,TRBJ1-3,TGTGCCAGCAGCTTACTTACTCCATACTCTGGAAACACCATATATTTT,CASSLLTPYSGNTIYF
NA,TRBV9,NA,TRBJ1-2,TGTGCCAGCAGCCAATCCCGGGGGGCTGGCTATGGCTACACCTTC,CASSQSRGAGYGYTF
NA,TRBV28,NA,TRBJ1-3,TGTGCCAGCAGTTTACGAGGCCTTATCTGGTCTGGAAACACCATATATTTT,CASSLRGLIWSGNTIYF
NA,TRBV6-1,NA,TRBJ1-3,TGTGCCAGCAGTGAAGCGGCAGGTGGAAACACCATATATTTT,CASSEAAGGNTIYF
NA,TRBV3-1/TRBV3-2,many,TRBJ2-2,TGTGCCAGCAGCCCCCTGACCGGGGAGCTGTTTTTT,CASSPLTGELFF
NA,TRBV4-1,few,TRBJ2-7,TGCGCCAGCAGCCAACCGACAGGGACTTTAGCATACGAGCAGTACTTC,CASSQPTGTLAYEQYF
NA,TRBV5-1,NA,TRBJ2-5,TGCGCCAGCAGCTTGGGGCAGGGGGAGACCCAGTACTTC,CASSLGQGETQYF
TRBD1,TRBV30,NA,TRBJ1-2,TGTGCCTGGAGCCCCGACAGGGTGTTTGTCGGCTACACCTTC,CAWSPDRVFVGYTF
NA,TRBV10-3,NA,TRBJ2-2,TGTGCCATCAGAGGGGCGGCCACCACCGGGGAGCTGTTTTTT,CAIRGAATTGELFF
NA,TRBV30,NA,TRBJ1-6,TGTGCCTCCCGGCAGGGGTTTAATTCACCCCTCCACTTT,CASRQGFNSPLHF
TRBD2,TRBV30,NA,TRBJ2-7,TGTGCCTGGAGTGAAGGCGGGAGGGTCTACGAGCAGTACTTC,CAWSEGGRVYEQYF
NA,TRBV5-8,once,TRBJ2-3,TGTGCCAGCAGCACCGGAGCCGTGAGCACAGATACGCAGTATTTT,CASSTGAVSTDTQYF
TRBD2,TRBV11-3,NA,TRBJ2-1,TGTGCCAGCAGCCCAGGGGGACTAGCGGGGGGAGAGCAGTTCTTC,CASSPGGLAGGEQFF
NA,TRBV7-9,NA,TRBJ1-6,TGTGCCAGCAGCTTTTCCGGGTTTGGTTCACCCCTCCACTTT,CASSFSGFGSPLHF
TRBD1,TRBV7-9,NA,TRBJ2-7,TGTGCCAGCAGCCCGGGTCAGGGACAGGGATACGAGCAGTACTTC,CASSPGQGQGYEQYF
NA,TRBV2,NA,TRBJ2-1,TGTGCCAGCACGGTCGTTAACTCCTACAATGAGCAGTTCTTC,CASTVVNSYNEQFF
TRBD1,TRBV29-1,NA,TRBJ1-2,TGCAGCGTAGGAGTCCCAGGGGGCTTTTACTATGGCTACACCTTC,CSVGVPGGFYYGYTF
NA,TRBV30,NA,TRBJ1-3,TGTGCCTGGAGTACCGGTAACACCATATATTTT,CAWSTGNTIYF
TRBD2,TRBV6-6,once,TRBJ2-1,TGTGCCAGCAGTTACAGGACTAGTGCTATTGAGCAGTTCTTC,CASSYRTSAIEQFF
NA,TRBV30,NA,TRBJ1-5,TGTGCCTGGGGTGGCGTCAGGAGCAATCAGCCCCAGCATTTT,CAWGGVRSNQPQHF
NA,TRBV11-2,NA,TRBJ2-1,TGTGCCAGCAGCCCGGGTGTGGGCTTCGCGGGATACAATGAGCAGTTCTTC,CASSPGVGFAGYNEQFF
TRBD2,TRBV10-3,NA,TRBJ2-1,TGTGCCATCTCCTCGGGGGGATCGACAAATGAGCAGTTCTTC,CAISSGGSTNEQFF
NA,TRBV12-5,NA,TRBJ2-1,TGTGCTAGTGGTCGAACTAGCAAACGGCATGAGCAGTTCTTC,CASGRTSKRHEQFF
NA,TRBV6-5,NA,TRBJ1-2,TGTGCCAGCAGTTCGTTAACATCACAGGTTTCCTATGGCTACACCTTC,CASSSLTSQVSYGYTF
NA,TRBV10-3,NA,TRBJ1-1,TGTGCCATCAGTGATAATCAGGGTGGAGCTTTCTTT,CAISDNQGGAFF
TRBD1,TRBV6-5,NA,TRBJ1-2,TGTGCCAGCGGTCGAGGACAGGGTGATGGCTACACCTTC,CASGRGQGDGYTF
NA,TRBV4-1,NA,TRBJ2-3,TGCGCCAGCAGCCAAGCCAGGCCCCGCACAGATACGCAGTATTTT,CASSQARPRTDTQYF
TRBD1,TRBV11-2,NA,TRBJ2-7,TGTGCCAGCAGCTTAGGGGACAGGGTTTCCTACGAGCAGTACTTC,CASSLGDRVSYEQYF
NA,TRBV28,NA,TRBJ2-6,TGTGCCAGCGGCAGGGTCTCTGGGGCCAACGTCCTGACTTTC,CASGRVSGANVLTF
NA,TRBV19,few,TRBJ2-2,TGTGCCAGTAGGCAGGGGGGAGTGGCCGGGGAGCTGTTTTTT,CASRQGGVAGELFF
TRBD1,TRBV6-6,few,TRBJ2-7,TGTGCCAGCAATCCCGGACAGGGAGGCGAGCAGTACTTC,CASNPGQGGEQYF
TRBD2,TRBV29-1,NA,TRBJ2-5,TGCAGCGCTGCCCCGGCGGGAGGGCCAGAGACCCAGTACTTC,CSAAPAGGPETQYF
NA,TRBV7-9,NA,TRBJ1-5,TGTGCCAGCAGCTTAGCGGCAGGGCCCCAGCATTTT,CASSLAAGPQHF
TRBD2,TRBV6-1,few,TRBJ2-1,TGTGCCAGCAGTCGGCCGCGGGGGGCCTACAATGAGCAGTTCTTC,CASSRPRGAYNEQFF
TRBD1,TRBV11-1,NA,TRBJ2-7,TGTGCCAGCAGCTTTAGGGACAGAGACTACGAGCAGTACTTC,CASSFRDRDYEQYF